A selection of T cell receptor beta chains follows, all from one sample in a study of blood T cell repertoires in COVID-19. Libraries were prepared by immunoSEQ multiplex PCR; TCRdb keeps only in-frame clonotypes and omits some of them. The sample shows 220,000 or so clones, 70% to 90% of them seen only once. Sequenced material: PBMCs or T cells enriched from blood (not recorded which). The receptors stem from a woman aged 45 to 65 with acute COVID-19. The CDR3 runs from the conserved cysteine through the conserved F or W. Each record gives: clone size, V gene, D gene, J gene, CDR3 DNA, CDR3 protein. The D gene is left open where the match is weak. A row's size may be missing; if present it is once, few, many or a size class.

-	TRBV21-1	-	TRBJ1-3	TGTGCCAGCAGCCCCCGGGGGGGTGCTTCTGGAAACACCATATATTTT	CASSPRGGASGNTIYF
-	TRBV7-3	TRBD2	TRBJ2-7	TGTGCCAGCAGCTTAACAGGGACTAGCGGGACATACGAGCAGTACTTC	CASSLTGTSGTYEQYF
many	TRBV2	-	TRBJ2-7	TGTGCCAGCAGTGGGCAGTACGAGCAGTACTTC	CASSGQYEQYF
-	TRBV7-3	-	TRBJ1-1	TGTGCCAGCAGCGAAATCACAGGCCTTGGGGCTTTCTTT	CASSEITGLGAFF
once	TRBV19	-	TRBJ2-1	TGTGCCAGTAGTATATCACTTGACAATGAGCAGTTCTTC	CASSISLDNEQFF
-	TRBV11-3	TRBD2	TRBJ2-1	TGTGCCAGCAGCTTAGGGACTAGCGGTTACAATGAGCAGTTCTTC	CASSLGTSGYNEQFF
-	TRBV24-1	TRBD2	TRBJ2-1	TGTGCCACCAGTGCGGGACTAAGCTCCTACAATGAGCAGTTCTTC	CATSAGLSSYNEQFF
-	TRBV29-1	TRBD2	TRBJ2-7	TGCAGCGTTGCGGGACTAGCGGGAGCTTACGAGCAGTACTTC	CSVAGLAGAYEQYF
-	TRBV9	TRBD1	TRBJ2-1	TGTGCCAGCAGCGTAGATTTAAGGGGGCTTTTCAATGAGCAGTTCTTC	CASSVDLRGLFNEQFF
-	TRBV28	TRBD1	TRBJ1-2	TGTGCCAGCAGCCGAAACCCAGGGGGCAGTGGCTACACCTTC	CASSRNPGGSGYTF
-	TRBV20-1	-	TRBJ1-5	TGCAGTGCTAGTTTGCAGGGAAATCAGCCCCAGCATTTT	CSASLQGNQPQHF
-	TRBV12-3/TRBV12-4	-	TRBJ1-2	TGTGCCAGCAGTTTATGGGGCGGCTACACCTTC	CASSLWGGYTF
-	TRBV19	-	TRBJ1-5	TGTGCCAGTTTCCAGGGGCAAGGGCAGCCCCAGCATTTT	CASFQGQGQPQHF
-	TRBV7-2	-	TRBJ1-2	TGTGCCAGCAGCTTCTTAGCCCTCTATGGCTACACCTTC	CASSFLALYGYTF
once	TRBV4-1	TRBD1	TRBJ1-1	TGCGCCAGCAGCCAACCGTCCCGGGACAGGGGGCGAAGGAACACTGAAGCTTTCTTT	CASSQPSRDRGRRNTEAFF
-	TRBV27	-	TRBJ2-6	TGTGCCAGCAGTTTATTATGGGGGGTTGGGGCCAACGTCCTGACTTTC	CASSLLWGVGANVLTF
-	TRBV7-9	TRBD2	TRBJ2-7	TGTGCCAGCAGCCTTAGCGGGTCCGGCAACGAGCAGTACTTC	CASSLSGSGNEQYF
-	TRBV18	-	TRBJ2-5	TGTGCCAGCTCACCACCGTGGCAGGGAAGTAGAGAGACCCAGTACTTC	CASSPPWQGSRETQYF
-	TRBV10-2	-	TRBJ1-5	TGCGCCAGCAGTAGGACAGCCCAAGGCAATCAGCCCCAGCATTTT	CASSRTAQGNQPQHF
-	TRBV28	-	TRBJ2-6	TGTGCCAGCAGTTCCCCCATGGAGGCGGGGGCCAACGTCCTGACTTTC	CASSSPMEAGANVLTF
-	TRBV6-5	TRBD1	TRBJ1-3	TGTGCCAGCAGTTACTCGCAGGGGGTGGCTGGAAACACCATATATTTT	CASSYSQGVAGNTIYF
-	TRBV7-2	TRBD1	TRBJ1-1	TGTGCCAGCAGCTCCAGACAGGGAACTGAAGCTTTCTTT	CASSSRQGTEAFF
-	TRBV28	TRBD2	TRBJ2-3	TGTGCCAGCAGTTCAAGATGGACTAGCGGGAGGACCGGAGATACGCAGTATTTT	CASSSRWTSGRTGDTQYF
-	TRBV28	-	TRBJ1-6	TGTGCCAGCATAACACAGAGTTCACCCCTCCACTTT	CASITQSSPLHF
-	TRBV5-3	-	TRBJ2-1	TGTGCCAGAAGCTTGGTTCTGTTCTTC	CARSLVLFF
-	TRBV27	TRBD1	TRBJ1-2	TGTGCCAGCAGTTCGCGACAATCGACAGGGGGCCGTGGCTACACCTTC	CASSSRQSTGGRGYTF
-	TRBV4-1	TRBD1	TRBJ2-1	TGCGCCAGCAGCCCGTGGACAGGGGTAAGGAATGAGCAGTTCTTC	CASSPWTGVRNEQFF
-	TRBV19	TRBD1	TRBJ2-3	TGTGCCAGTAGTATGGACAGGGTTAGCACAGATACGCAGTATTTT	CASSMDRVSTDTQYF
few	TRBV4-2	-	TRBJ2-1	TGTGCCAGCAGCCAACCGCAAGGAGACAATGAGCAGTTCTTC	CASSQPQGDNEQFF
-	TRBV6-2/TRBV6-3	-	TRBJ1-5	TGTGCCAGCAGTTCCGGGTATGATAGTCAGCCCCAGCATTTT	CASSSGYDSQPQHF
-	TRBV6-1	-	TRBJ1-4	TGTGCCAGCAGTGGGGCCCCCGGGGGAACTAATGAAAAACTGTTTTTT	CASSGAPGGTNEKLFF
-	TRBV7-7	-	TRBJ2-5	TGTGCCAGCAGCGTCACAGGGATAGGCGAGACCCAGTACTTC	CASSVTGIGETQYF
-	TRBV7-8	TRBD1	TRBJ2-6	TGTGCCAGCAGCCCTTGGATAATCCCCCAGGGGGCTGTACCCCCTCCTGGGGCCAACGTCCTGACTTTC	CASSPWIIPQGAVPPPGANVLTF
-	TRBV11-3	-	TRBJ1-1	TGTGCCAGCAGCCCTTACCCGGGGACTGAAGCTTTCTTT	CASSPYPGTEAFF
-	TRBV7-2	-	TRBJ1-5	TGTGCCAGCAGCTTAGAAGCGGGGCGCGGGCAGCCCCAGCATTTT	CASSLEAGRGQPQHF
once	TRBV6-1	-	TRBJ2-3	TGTGCCAGCAGTGATGAGCGGCAGATCACAGATACGCAGTATTTT	CASSDERQITDTQYF
-	TRBV28	TRBD1	TRBJ1-1	TGTGCCAGCAGTTTACCCCCCGGCAGGGGGGACACTGAAGCTTTCTTT	CASSLPPGRGDTEAFF
few	TRBV7-9	TRBD1	TRBJ1-4	TGTGCCAGCAGCGCCCGGGACAGGCATGAAAAACTGTTTTTT	CASSARDRHEKLFF
-	TRBV28	TRBD1	TRBJ1-2	TGTGCCAGCAGTCCCATCGGACAGGGCGGGGGCTACACCTTC	CASSPIGQGGGYTF
-	TRBV9	TRBD1	TRBJ2-5	TGTGCCAGCAGCGTAGCCGGGGACAGGGTGAGGGGAGAGACCCAGTACTTC	CASSVAGDRVRGETQYF
-	TRBV27	-	TRBJ2-2	TGTGCCAGCAGTTTATTCGGGGTAGCGAACACCGGGGAGCTGTTTTTT	CASSLFGVANTGELFF
-	TRBV5-4	-	TRBJ2-3	TGTGCCAGCAGCTTGGCGGGGGTAGATACGCAGTATTTT	CASSLAGVDTQYF
once	TRBV15	TRBD2	TRBJ2-5	TGTGCCACCAGCCTGGGGGACTCTAGCGGGAGTCGCGAGACCCAGTACTTC	CATSLGDSSGSRETQYF
few	TRBV9	TRBD1	TRBJ2-3	TGTGCCAGCAGCGCTGACAGGGTGTTGGATACGCAGTATTTT	CASSADRVLDTQYF
-	TRBV27	TRBD2	TRBJ2-7	TGTGCCACCGCCGGGGGGGAGCCCTCCTACGAGCAGTACTTC	CATAGGEPSYEQYF
-	TRBV23-1	TRBD1	TRBJ2-3	TGCGCCAGCAGTCCCCGCCCCACAGGGGGCCGGGCAGATACGCAGTATTTT	CASSPRPTGGRADTQYF
-	TRBV27	TRBD1	TRBJ1-5	TGTGCCAGCAGTTTAGCTGGACCCCCCGGGACAGGGGGTTTACGGGGAAATCAGCCCCAGCATTTT	CASSLAGPPGTGGLRGNQPQHF
-	TRBV4-1	TRBD1	TRBJ2-2	TGCGCCAGCAGCCAAGATGACAGGGACACCGGGGAGCTGTTTTTT	CASSQDDRDTGELFF
-	TRBV29-1	-	TRBJ1-2	TGCAGCGTAGAATCGACAGCTGGCTACACCTTC	CSVESTAGYTF
-	TRBV3-1/TRBV3-2	TRBD2	TRBJ2-6	TGTGCCAGCAGCCAATTACGCGGGGGTGGGGCCAACGTCCTGACTTTC	CASSQLRGGGANVLTF
-	TRBV25-1	-	TRBJ2-7	TGTGCCAGCAGTGGGAGACCCCCTTTCTACGAGCAGTACTTC	CASSGRPPFYEQYF
-	TRBV24-1	TRBD1	TRBJ2-7	TGTGCCACCAGGGACAGGGTCGGCTACGAGCAGTACTTC	CATRDRVGYEQYF
once	TRBV30	-	TRBJ1-4	TGTGCCTGGAGTGTGCAGAATGAAAAACTGTTTTTT	CAWSVQNEKLFF
-	TRBV11-2	-	TRBJ2-6	TGTGCCAGCAGCATCAGGGGAGGGGTCGCTGGGGCCAACGTCCTGACTTTC	CASSIRGGVAGANVLTF
-	TRBV28	-	TRBJ2-2	TGTGCCAGCAGTTCCCGGGACAATTCCGCCGGGGAGCTGTTTTTT	CASSSRDNSAGELFF